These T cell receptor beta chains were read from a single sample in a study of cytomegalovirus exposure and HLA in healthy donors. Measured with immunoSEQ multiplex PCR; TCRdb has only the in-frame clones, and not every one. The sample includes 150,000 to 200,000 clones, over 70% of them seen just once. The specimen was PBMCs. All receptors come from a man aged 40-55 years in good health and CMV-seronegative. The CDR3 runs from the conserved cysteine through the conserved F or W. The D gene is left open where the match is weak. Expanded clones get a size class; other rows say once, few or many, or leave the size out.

TGCGCCAGCAGCTCGACCCCAGGACAGCCCCCTGCAGATACGCAGTATTTT,CASSSTPGQPPADTQYF,.,TRBV5-1,.,TRBJ2-3
TGTGCCAGCTCACCCAGACAGGAGAACACTGAAGCTTTCTTT,CASSPRQENTEAFF,.,TRBV18,.,TRBJ1-1
TGTGCCAGCAGCCGGACAGGGGGCTTGGGAACTGAAGCTTTCTTT,CASSRTGGLGTEAFF,.,TRBV6-5,TRBD1,TRBJ1-1
TGTGCCAGCATCCTCAGGGCCGAGCCGGCCGGGGAGCTGTTTTTT,CASILRAEPAGELFF,.,TRBV7-8,.,TRBJ2-2
TGTGCCAGCAGCTTACCTCAAGGACAATTTGACACCGGGGAGCTGTTTTTT,CASSLPQGQFDTGELFF,.,TRBV9,.,TRBJ2-2
TGTGCCAGCAGTTACTCCAGGGGGCGAGGCGGCTACACCTTC,CASSYSRGRGGYTF,.,TRBV6-5,TRBD1,TRBJ1-2
TGTGCCAGCAGCGACCCGGTTGGGCTTGGTACAGATACGCAGTATTTT,CASSDPVGLGTDTQYF,.,TRBV9,.,TRBJ2-3
TGCGCCAGCAGCCAAACGACGGGGAACTACAATGAGCAGTTCTTC,CASSQTTGNYNEQFF,.,TRBV4-1,.,TRBJ2-1
TGTGCCAGCAGCAGTCTTGACAGGGTTGTTGGAAACACCATATATTTT,CASSSLDRVVGNTIYF,few,TRBV5-4,TRBD1,TRBJ1-3
TGTGCCAGCAGCCCCATCCCCAGCGGGGCTTTAGATACGCAGTATTTT,CASSPIPSGALDTQYF,.,TRBV5-4,TRBD2,TRBJ2-3
TGTGCCAGCAGCTTGCCAGGGCAGGCCTATGGCTACACCTTC,CASSLPGQAYGYTF,.,TRBV5-4,.,TRBJ1-2
TGTGCCAGCAGCTTTAGCGGTTTAGACAGAATCGAGCAGTACTTC,CASSFSGLDRIEQYF,once,TRBV5-4,.,TRBJ2-7
TGCGCCAGCAGTCAGGGAGGTTCGCGAGAAAAACTGTTTTTT,CASSQGGSREKLFF,.,TRBV10-1,.,TRBJ1-4
TGTGCCATCAGTGAGTCGGTCACTAGCGGAAACAATGAGCAGTTCTTC,CAISESVTSGNNEQFF,few,TRBV10-3,TRBD2,TRBJ2-1
TGTGCCAGCACCGGGACTAGCGGGAGAGGCTCCTACAATGAGCAGTTCTTC,CASTGTSGRGSYNEQFF,.,TRBV25-1,TRBD2,TRBJ2-1
TGTGCCAGCTCACCCAGACTGCATAAGAACACTGAAGCTTTCTTT,CASSPRLHKNTEAFF,.,TRBV18,.,TRBJ1-1
TGTGCCAGCAGATGGCAGGGGGGAGGAAACACCATATATTTT,CASRWQGGGNTIYF,.,TRBV6-1,TRBD1,TRBJ1-3
TGTGCCAGCAGCTTTTACGGGTCCGGGGAGCAGTTCTTC,CASSFYGSGEQFF,.,TRBV13,.,TRBJ2-1
TGTGCCAGCTCACCAAAGGCGGGACAGGGGTCCTATAATTCACCCCTCCACTTT,CASSPKAGQGSYNSPLHF,.,TRBV18,TRBD1,TRBJ1-6
TGTGCCAGCGGCCGGAACACTGAAGCTTTCTTT,CASGRNTEAFF,.,TRBV9,.,TRBJ1-1
TGTGCCAGCAGCCAGGACAGGGGGCACTACGAGCAGTACTTC,CASSQDRGHYEQYF,.,TRBV7-2,TRBD1,TRBJ2-7
TGTGCCAGCAGTTCCACAGGTCCCAGGGAGCAGTACTTC,CASSSTGPREQYF,.,TRBV6-5,.,TRBJ2-7
TGTGCCTGGAGTCCCGGGACTAGCGGGATCAATGAGCAGTTCTTC,CAWSPGTSGINEQFF,few,TRBV30,TRBD2,TRBJ2-1
TGTGCCAGCAGAGTCGGGGAAGAGACCCAGTACTTC,CASRVGEETQYF,.,TRBV6-5,.,TRBJ2-5
TGTGCCAGCAGCTTAGGGGGAGACGAGCAGTACTTC,CASSLGGDEQYF,.,TRBV7-9,.,TRBJ2-7
TGCGCCAGCAGCCCCGGGACAGTGATCAATGAGCAGTTCTTC,CASSPGTVINEQFF,.,TRBV5-1,TRBD1,TRBJ2-1
TGTGCCAGCAGCTGGGACAGTCGCAGGGGCCAAGAGACCCAGTACTTC,CASSWDSRRGQETQYF,.,TRBV5-4,TRBD1,TRBJ2-5
TGCAGCGCTGGAGGGGATGGCTACACCTTC,CSAGGDGYTF,.,TRBV29-1,.,TRBJ1-2
TGTGCCAGCTTGGCGGGGACCCGCACCGGGGAGCTGTTTTTT,CASLAGTRTGELFF,.,TRBV6-1,.,TRBJ2-2
TGCGCCAGCAGCCTCGCGGGAGGGATCCAAGAGACCCAGTACTTC,CASSLAGGIQETQYF,few,TRBV4-1,TRBD2,TRBJ2-5
TGTGCCAGCTCTCCCCCGAGTCTACCCAACTATGGCTACACCTTC,CASSPPSLPNYGYTF,.,TRBV18,.,TRBJ1-2
TGTGCCAGCAGTGAATGGGGGGAGCACCACAATGAGCAGTTCTTC,CASSEWGEHHNEQFF,.,TRBV25-1,.,TRBJ2-1
TGTGCCTGGAACCCGACAGGGAGGAGGAACGAGCAGTACTTC,CAWNPTGRRNEQYF,few,TRBV30,.,TRBJ2-7
TGTGCCAGCAGGGCCGGGACGGGGGTGTACGAGCAGTACTTC,CASRAGTGVYEQYF,.,TRBV27,.,TRBJ2-7
TGTGCCAGCAGTGATCCCCCGGAGGGATTCTATGGCTACACCTTC,CASSDPPEGFYGYTF,.,TRBV6-4,.,TRBJ1-2
TGCGCCAGCAGTTATGCTGCGGAGGCTGGCTACACCTTC,CASSYAAEAGYTF,.,TRBV5-1,.,TRBJ1-2
TGCGCCAGCAGCCCGCTCAAATCCGCCAGGAAGGACATTCAGTACTTC,CASSPLKSARKDIQYF,.,TRBV4-1,.,TRBJ2-4
TGTGCCAGCAGCTTGGCCCAGGGGGTCCGCACAGATACGCAGTATTTT,CASSLAQGVRTDTQYF,.,TRBV5-6,TRBD1,TRBJ2-3
TGTGCCAGCAGCAGAACGGGACTAGCTAGGTATGACAATGAGCAGTTCTTC,CASSRTGLARYDNEQFF,.,TRBV9,TRBD2,TRBJ2-1
TGCGCCAGCAGTTACGGAGACAGGGAGGAGACCCAGTACTTC,CASSYGDREETQYF,.,TRBV5-1,TRBD1,TRBJ2-5